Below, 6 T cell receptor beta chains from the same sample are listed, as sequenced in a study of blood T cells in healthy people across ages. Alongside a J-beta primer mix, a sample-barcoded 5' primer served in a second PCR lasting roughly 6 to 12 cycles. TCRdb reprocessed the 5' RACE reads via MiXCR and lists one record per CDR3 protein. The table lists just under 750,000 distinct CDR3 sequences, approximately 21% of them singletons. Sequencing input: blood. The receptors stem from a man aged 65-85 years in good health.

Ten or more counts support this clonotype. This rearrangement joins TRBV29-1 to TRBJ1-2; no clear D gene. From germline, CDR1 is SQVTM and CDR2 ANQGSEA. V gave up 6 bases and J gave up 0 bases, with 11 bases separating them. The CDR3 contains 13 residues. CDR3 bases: TGCAGCGTGTCTGGAACTTCTAACTATGGCTACACCTTC. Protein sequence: CSVSGTSNYGYTF.

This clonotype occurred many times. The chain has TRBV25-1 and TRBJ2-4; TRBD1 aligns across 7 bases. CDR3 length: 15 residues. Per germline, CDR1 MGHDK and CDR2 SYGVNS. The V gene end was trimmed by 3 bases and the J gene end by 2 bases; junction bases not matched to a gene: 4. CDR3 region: CASSEPTGSKNIQYF. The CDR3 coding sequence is TGTGCCAGCAGTGAGCCGACAGGGTCCAAAAACATTCAGTACTTC.

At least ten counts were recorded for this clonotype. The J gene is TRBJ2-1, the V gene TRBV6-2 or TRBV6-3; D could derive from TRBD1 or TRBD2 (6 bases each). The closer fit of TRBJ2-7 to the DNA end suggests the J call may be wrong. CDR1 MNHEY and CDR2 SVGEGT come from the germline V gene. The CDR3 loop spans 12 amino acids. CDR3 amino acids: CASKGGHYEQYF. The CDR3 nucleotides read TGTGCCAGCAAGGGGGGTCACTACGAGCAGTACTTC.

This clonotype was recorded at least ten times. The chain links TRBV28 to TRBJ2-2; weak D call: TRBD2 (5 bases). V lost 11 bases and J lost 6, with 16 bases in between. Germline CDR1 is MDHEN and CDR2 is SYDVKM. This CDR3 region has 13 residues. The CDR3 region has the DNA TGTGCCTCCCAGATATCCGGGGCCGGGGAGCTGTTTTTT. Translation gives CASQISGAGELFF.

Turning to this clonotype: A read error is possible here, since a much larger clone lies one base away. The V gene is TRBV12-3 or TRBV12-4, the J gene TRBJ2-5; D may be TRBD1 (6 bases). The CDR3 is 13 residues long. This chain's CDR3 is CVSSLGQKETQYF. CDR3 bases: TGTGTCAGCAGTTTAGGACAGAAAGAGACCCAGTACTTC.

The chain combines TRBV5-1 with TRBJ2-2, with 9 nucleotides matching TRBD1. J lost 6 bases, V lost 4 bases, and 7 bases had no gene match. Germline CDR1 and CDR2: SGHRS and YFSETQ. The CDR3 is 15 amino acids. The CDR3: CASSPGTGFSGELFF. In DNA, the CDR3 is TGCGCCAGCAGCCCCGGGACAGGGTTTTCCGGGGAGCTGTTTTTT.